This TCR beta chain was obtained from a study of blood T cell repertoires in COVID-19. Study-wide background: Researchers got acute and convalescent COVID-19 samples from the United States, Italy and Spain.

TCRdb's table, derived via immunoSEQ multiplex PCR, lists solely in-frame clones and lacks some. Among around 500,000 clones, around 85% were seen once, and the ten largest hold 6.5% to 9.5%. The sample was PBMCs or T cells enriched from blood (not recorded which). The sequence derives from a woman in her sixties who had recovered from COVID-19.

The CDR3 reads CASSPGFGNTIYF. The CDR3 DNA reads as TGTGCCAGCAGTCCAGGGTTCGGAAACACCATATATTTT. The V call is TRBV6-5, the J call TRBJ1-3, with a tentative D call TRBD1 (5 bases). Per the germline V gene, CDR1 is MNHEY and CDR2 is SVGAGI. Trimming removed 5 bases at V and 4 bases at J, with 9 bases between. The CDR3 is made up of 13 amino acids.